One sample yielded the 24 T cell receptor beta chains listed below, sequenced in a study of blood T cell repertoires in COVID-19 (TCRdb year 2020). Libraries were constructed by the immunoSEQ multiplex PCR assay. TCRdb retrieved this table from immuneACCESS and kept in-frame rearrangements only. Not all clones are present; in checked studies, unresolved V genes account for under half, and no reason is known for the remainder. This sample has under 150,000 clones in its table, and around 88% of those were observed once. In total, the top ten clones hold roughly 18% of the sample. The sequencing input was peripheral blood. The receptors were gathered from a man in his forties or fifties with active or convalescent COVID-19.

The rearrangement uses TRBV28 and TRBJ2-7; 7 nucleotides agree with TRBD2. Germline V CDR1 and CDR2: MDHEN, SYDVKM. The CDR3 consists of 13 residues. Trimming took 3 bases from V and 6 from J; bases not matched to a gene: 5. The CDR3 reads CASSFRTSGEQYF. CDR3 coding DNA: TGTGCCAGCAGTTTTCGGACTAGTGGCGAGCAGTACTTC.

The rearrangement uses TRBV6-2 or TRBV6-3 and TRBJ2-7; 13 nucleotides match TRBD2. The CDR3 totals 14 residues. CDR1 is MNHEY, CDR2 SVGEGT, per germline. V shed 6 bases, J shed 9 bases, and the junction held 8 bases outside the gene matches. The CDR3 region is CASSQGTSGARQYF. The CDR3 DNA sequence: TGTGCCAGCAGCCAAGGGACTAGCGGGGCACGGCAGTACTTC.

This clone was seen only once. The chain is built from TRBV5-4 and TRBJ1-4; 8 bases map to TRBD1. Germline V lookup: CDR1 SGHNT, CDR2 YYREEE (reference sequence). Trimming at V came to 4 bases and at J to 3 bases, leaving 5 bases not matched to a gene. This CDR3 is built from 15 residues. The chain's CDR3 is CASSAPGQANEKLFF. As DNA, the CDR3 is TGTGCCAGCAGCGCCCCGGGACAGGCTAATGAAAAACTGTTTTTT.

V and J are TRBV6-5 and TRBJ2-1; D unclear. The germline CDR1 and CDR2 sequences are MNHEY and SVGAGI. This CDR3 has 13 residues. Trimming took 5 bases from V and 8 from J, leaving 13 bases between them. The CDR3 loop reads CASSPWLTDEQFF. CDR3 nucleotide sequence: TGTGCCAGCAGTCCTTGGCTGACTGATGAGCAGTTCTTC.

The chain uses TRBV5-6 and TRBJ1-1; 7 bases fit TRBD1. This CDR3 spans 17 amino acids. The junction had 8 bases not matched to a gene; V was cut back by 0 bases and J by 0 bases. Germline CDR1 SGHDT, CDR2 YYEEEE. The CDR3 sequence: CASSLEDRWGMNTEAFF. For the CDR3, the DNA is TGTGCCAGCAGCTTGGAGGACAGGTGGGGTATGAACACTGAAGCTTTCTTT. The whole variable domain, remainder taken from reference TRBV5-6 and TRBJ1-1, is DAGVTQSPTHLIKTRGQQVTLRCSPKSGHDTVSWYQQALGQGPQFIFQYYEEEERQRGNFPDRFSGHQFPNYSSELNVNALLLGDSALYLCASSLEDRWGMNTEAFFGQGTRLTVV.

The CDR3 DNA follows: TGTGCCAGTAGCGGGGACAGGGGGCCCTACGAGCAGTACTTC. The encoded protein is CASSGDRGPYEQYF. The gene calls are TRBV19 and TRBJ2-7, with 12 positions matching TRBD1. This CDR3 region has 14 residues. CDR1 and CDR2 from the germline V gene are LNHDA and SQIVND (reference sequence). Trimming took 6 bases from V and 2 from J; bases not matched to a gene: 2. Full variable domain (missing parts from reference TRBV19 and TRBJ2-7): DGGITQSPKYLFRKEGQNVTLSCEQNLNHDAMYWYRQDPGQGLRLIYYSQIVNDFQKGDIAEGYSVSREKKESFPLTVTSAQKNPTAFYLCASSGDRGPYEQYFGPGTRLTVT.

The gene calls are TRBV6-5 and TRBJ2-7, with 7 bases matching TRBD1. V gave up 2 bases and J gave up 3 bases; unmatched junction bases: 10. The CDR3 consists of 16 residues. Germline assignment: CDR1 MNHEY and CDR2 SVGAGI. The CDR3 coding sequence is TGTGCCAGCAGTTACCGGACAGGCCGCGAGAACTACGAGCAGTACTTC. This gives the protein CASSYRTGRENYEQYF.

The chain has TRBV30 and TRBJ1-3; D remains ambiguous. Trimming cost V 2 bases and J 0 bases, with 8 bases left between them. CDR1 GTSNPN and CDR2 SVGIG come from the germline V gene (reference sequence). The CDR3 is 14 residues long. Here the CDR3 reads CAWSKGSSGNTIYF. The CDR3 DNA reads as TGTGCCTGGAGTAAAGGGAGCTCTGGAAACACCATATATTTT.

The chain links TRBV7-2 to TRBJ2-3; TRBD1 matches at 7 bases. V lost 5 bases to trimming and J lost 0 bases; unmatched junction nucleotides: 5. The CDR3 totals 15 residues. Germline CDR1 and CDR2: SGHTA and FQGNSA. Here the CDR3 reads CASSATGQSTDTQYF. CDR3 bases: TGTGCCAGCAGCGCAACGGGACAGAGCACAGATACGCAGTATTTT.

The CDR3 protein is CASSLGSATHLSYEQYF. CDR3 in DNA: TGCGCCAGCAGCTTGGGGTCCGCTACCCACCTCTCCTACGAGCAGTACTTC. The chain has TRBV5-1 and TRBJ2-7; D is undetermined. Trimming shortened V by 0 bases and J by 0 bases, and 16 bases separated the two germline ends. The germline gives CDR1 SGHRS, CDR2 YFSETQ. The CDR3 runs to 17 residues.

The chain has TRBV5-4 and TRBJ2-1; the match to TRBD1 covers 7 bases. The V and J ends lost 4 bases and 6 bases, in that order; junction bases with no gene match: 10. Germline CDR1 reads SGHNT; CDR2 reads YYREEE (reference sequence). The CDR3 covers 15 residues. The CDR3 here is CASSLRQGRSNEQFF. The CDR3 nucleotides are TGTGCCAGCAGCCTACGACAGGGAAGGAGCAATGAGCAGTTCTTC.

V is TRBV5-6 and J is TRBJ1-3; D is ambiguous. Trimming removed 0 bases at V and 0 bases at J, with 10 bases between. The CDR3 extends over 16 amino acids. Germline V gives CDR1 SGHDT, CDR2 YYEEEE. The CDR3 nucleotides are TGTGCCAGCAGCTTGGCACAGCTAAACTCTGGAAACACCATATATTTT. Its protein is CASSLAQLNSGNTIYF.

The CDR3 region is CASSHLNTDTQYF. Here the CDR3 DNA reads TGCGCCAGCAGCCACCTAAACACAGATACGCAGTATTTT. The genes are TRBV4-3 and TRBJ2-3; the D is unclear. This CDR3 is built from 13 residues. Germline CDR1 reads LGHNA; CDR2 reads YSLEER. V was clipped by 3 bases and J by 2 bases, with 6 bases between them.

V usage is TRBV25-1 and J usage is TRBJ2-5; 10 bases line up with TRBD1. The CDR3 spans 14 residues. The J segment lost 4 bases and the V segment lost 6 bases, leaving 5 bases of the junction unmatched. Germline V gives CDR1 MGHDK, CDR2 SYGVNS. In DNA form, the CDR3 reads TGTGCCAGCAGGAGACAGGGGGCTCGAGAGACCCAGTACTTC. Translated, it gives CASRRQGARETQYF.

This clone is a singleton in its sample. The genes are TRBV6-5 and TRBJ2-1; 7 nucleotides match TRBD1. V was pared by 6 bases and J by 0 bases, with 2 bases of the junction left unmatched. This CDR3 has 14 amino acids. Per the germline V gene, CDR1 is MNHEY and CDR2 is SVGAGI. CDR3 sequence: CASRGQSSYNEQFF. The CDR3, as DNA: TGTGCCAGCAGGGGACAGAGCTCCTACAATGAGCAGTTCTTC.

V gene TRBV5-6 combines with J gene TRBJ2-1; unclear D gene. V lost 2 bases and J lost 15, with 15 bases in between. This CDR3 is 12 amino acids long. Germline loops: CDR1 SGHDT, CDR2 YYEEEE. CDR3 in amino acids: CASSLSSGSRFF. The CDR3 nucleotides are TGTGCCAGCAGCTTAAGTTCAGGATCGCGGTTCTTC. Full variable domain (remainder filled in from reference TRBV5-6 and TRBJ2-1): DAGVTQSPTHLIKTRGQQVTLRCSPKSGHDTVSWYQQALGQGPQFIFQYYEEEERQRGNFPDRFSGHQFPNYSSELNVNALLLGDSALYLCASSLSSGSRFFGPGTRLTVL.

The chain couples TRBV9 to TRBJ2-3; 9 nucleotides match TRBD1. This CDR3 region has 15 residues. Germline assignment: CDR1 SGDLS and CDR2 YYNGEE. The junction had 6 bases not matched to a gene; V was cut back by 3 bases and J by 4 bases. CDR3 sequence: CASSAPGTGSDTQYF. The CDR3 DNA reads TGTGCCAGCAGCGCACCCGGGACAGGGTCAGATACGCAGTATTTT.

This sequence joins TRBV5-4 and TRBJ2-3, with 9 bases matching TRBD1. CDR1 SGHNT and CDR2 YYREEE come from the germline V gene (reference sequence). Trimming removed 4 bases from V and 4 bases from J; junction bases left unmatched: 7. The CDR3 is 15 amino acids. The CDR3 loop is CASSKPGQGSDTQYF. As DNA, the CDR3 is TGTGCCAGCAGCAAACCGGGACAGGGTTCAGATACGCAGTATTTT. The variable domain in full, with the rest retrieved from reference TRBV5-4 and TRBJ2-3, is ETGVTQSPTHLIKTRGQQVTLRCSSQSGHNTVSWYQQALGQGPQFIFQYYREEENGRGNFPPRFSGLQFPNYSSELNVNALELDDSALYLCASSKPGQGSDTQYFGPGTRLTVL.

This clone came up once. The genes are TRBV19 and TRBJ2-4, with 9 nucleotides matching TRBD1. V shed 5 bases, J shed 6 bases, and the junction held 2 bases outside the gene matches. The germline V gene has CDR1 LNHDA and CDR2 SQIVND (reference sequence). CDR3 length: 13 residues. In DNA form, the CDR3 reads TGTGCCAGTAGTTCGGACAGGGGAAACATTCAGTACTTC. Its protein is CASSSDRGNIQYF.

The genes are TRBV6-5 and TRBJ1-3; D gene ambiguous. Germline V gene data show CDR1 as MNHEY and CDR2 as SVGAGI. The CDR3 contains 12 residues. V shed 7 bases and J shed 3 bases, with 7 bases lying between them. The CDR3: CASTTGGNTIYF. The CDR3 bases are TGTGCCAGCACTACCGGTGGAAACACCATATATTTT.

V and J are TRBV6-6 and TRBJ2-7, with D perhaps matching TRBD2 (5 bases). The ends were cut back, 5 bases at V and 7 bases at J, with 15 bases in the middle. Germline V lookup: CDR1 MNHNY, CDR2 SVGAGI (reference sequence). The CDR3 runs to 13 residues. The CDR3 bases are TGTGCCAGCAGTCGATCCCCACGAGGGGAGCAGTACTTC. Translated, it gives CASSRSPRGEQYF.

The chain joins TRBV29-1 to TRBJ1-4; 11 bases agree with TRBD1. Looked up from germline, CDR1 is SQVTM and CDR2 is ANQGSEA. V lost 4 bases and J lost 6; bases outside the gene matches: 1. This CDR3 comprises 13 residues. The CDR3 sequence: CSVVGQGDEKLFF. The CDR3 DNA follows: TGCAGCGTTGTGGGACAGGGGGATGAAAAACTGTTTTTT.

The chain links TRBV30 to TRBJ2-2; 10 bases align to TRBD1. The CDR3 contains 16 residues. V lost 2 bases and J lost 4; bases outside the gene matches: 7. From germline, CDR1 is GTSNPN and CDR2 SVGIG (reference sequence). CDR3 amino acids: CAWSLRTGGSTGELFF. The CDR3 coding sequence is TGTGCCTGGAGTCTCAGGACAGGGGGATCCACCGGGGAGCTGTTTTTT.

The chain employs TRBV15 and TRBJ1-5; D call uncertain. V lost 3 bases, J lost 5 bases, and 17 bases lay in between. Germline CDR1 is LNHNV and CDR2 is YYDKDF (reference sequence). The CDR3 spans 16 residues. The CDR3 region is CATSSRFWRKDQPQHF. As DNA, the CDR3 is TGTGCCACCAGCAGCCGGTTCTGGAGGAAGGATCAGCCCCAGCATTTT.